A selection of T cell receptor beta chains follows, all from one sample in a study of blood T cell repertoires in COVID-19. TCRdb's copy holds only in-frame clones and misses some; the assay was immunoSEQ multiplex PCR. The table records fewer than 400,000 clones, about 87% of them present only once. The sequencing sample was made of PBMCs or T cells enriched from blood (not recorded which). The receptor set was obtained from a woman between 18 and 29 years old who had recovered from COVID-19. Each CDR3 is given with its conserved first and last residue. The D gene is left open where the match is weak. Part of the rows lack a size; the others show once, few, many or a class for expanded clones.

j_call v_call d_call clone_size cdr3_aa cdr3_nt
TRBJ1-2 TRBV4-3 - - CASSQDGGGVLAFYGYTF TGCGCCAGCAGCCAAGATGGCGGGGGCGTTCTAGCCTTCTATGGCTACACCTTC
TRBJ1-5 TRBV21-1 - - CASSKGTANQPQHF TGTGCCAGCAGCAAAGGGACAGCTAATCAGCCCCAGCATTTT
TRBJ1-6 TRBV19 - - CASSRETGTASPLHF TGTGCCAGTAGTAGAGAGACAGGTACGGCTTCACCCCTCCACTTT
TRBJ2-4 TRBV28 - few CASSLFNGNIQYF TGTGCCAGCAGTTTATTTAACGGAAACATTCAGTACTTC
TRBJ1-4 TRBV7-9 - - CASSLEGIGGQLFF TGTGCCAGCAGCTTAGAGGGGATAGGAGGGCAACTGTTTTTT
TRBJ1-2 TRBV5-4 TRBD1 - CASSLETGGGGYTF TGTGCCAGCAGCTTGGAGACAGGGGGGGGTGGCTACACCTTC
TRBJ1-5 TRBV25-1 - - CASSSRGGPNNNQPQHF TGTGCCAGCAGTTCCCGGGGGGGGCCGAATAACAATCAGCCCCAGCATTTT
TRBJ2-7 TRBV19 TRBD1 - CASSITGEIWEQYF TGTGCCAGTAGTATCACAGGGGAGATTTGGGAGCAGTACTTC
TRBJ1-1 TRBV6-5 - many CASSYGGGLYTEAFF TGTGCCAGCAGTTACGGAGGAGGGTTGTACACTGAAGCTTTCTTT
TRBJ1-6 TRBV7-9 TRBD1 few CASRPQGAMGASPLHF TGTGCCAGCAGGCCACAGGGGGCAATGGGAGCTTCACCCCTCCACTTT
TRBJ1-2 TRBV5-1 TRBD1 - CASSSLGTGIAGGYTF TGCGCCAGCAGCTCGTTAGGGACAGGGATTGCAGGCGGCTACACCTTC
TRBJ1-1 TRBV19 - few CASSISGNTEAFF TGTGCCAGTAGTATATCAGGAAACACTGAAGCTTTCTTT
TRBJ1-2 TRBV14 TRBD1 - CASSQDFYRGGESYGYTF TGTGCCAGCAGCCAAGATTTTTACAGGGGTGGAGAATCCTATGGCTACACCTTC
TRBJ1-4 TRBV2 - - CASSTTGGGVPTNEKLFF TGTGCCAGCAGTACGACAGGAGGTGGGGTCCCAACTAATGAAAAACTGTTTTTT
TRBJ2-1 TRBV5-8 - - CASSLGGISINEQFF TGTGCCAGCAGCTTGGGAGGTATTTCAATCAATGAGCAGTTCTTC
TRBJ1-5 TRBV30 - few CAWSDGQQPQHF TGTGCCTGGAGTGATGGGCAGCAGCCCCAGCATTTT
TRBJ2-5 TRBV10-2 TRBD2 - CASSDSGGTQYF TGCGCCAGCAGTGATAGCGGGGGGACCCAGTACTTC
TRBJ1-1 TRBV5-6 - few CASSLLGENTEAFF TGTGCCAGCAGCTTGTTAGGGGAGAACACTGAAGCTTTCTTT
TRBJ2-1 TRBV5-1 TRBD1 - CASSSGTGAYNEQFF TGCGCCAGCTCTTCCGGGACAGGGGCCTACAATGAGCAGTTCTTC
TRBJ2-1 TRBV27 TRBD2 - CASTERSSGRWNEQFF TGTGCCAGCACTGAAAGGTCTAGCGGGAGGTGGAATGAGCAGTTCTTC
TRBJ2-5 TRBV5-1 TRBD2 - CASSLDGSMLAGGPGKETQYF TGCGCCAGCAGCTTGGATGGGTCGATGCTAGCGGGAGGGCCAGGAAAAGAGACCCAGTACTTC
TRBJ2-3 TRBV7-3 - once CASSLMGSSGDTQYF TGTGCCAGCAGCTTAATGGGCAGTTCAGGGGATACGCAGTATTTT
TRBJ2-1 TRBV7-2 - - CASSLRSAGSSYNEQFF TGTGCCAGCAGCTTACGTTCGGCGGGGTCTTCCTACAATGAGCAGTTCTTC
TRBJ2-1 TRBV21-1 - - CASSKDGTSGGAEGNEQFF TGTGCCAGCAGCAAAGATGGGACTAGCGGGGGGGCTGAGGGTAATGAGCAGTTCTTC
TRBJ2-1 TRBV6-2/TRBV6-3 TRBD2 once CASSSRRWREDSYNEQFF TGTGCCAGCAGTTCCCGCCGCTGGCGGGAGGACTCCTACAATGAGCAGTTCTTC
TRBJ2-7 TRBV19 - - CASSIGRRDEQYF TGTGCCAGTAGTATAGGTAGACGGGACGAGCAGTACTTC
TRBJ2-1 TRBV6-5 - once CASSYSAGSYNEQFF TGTGCCAGCAGTTACAGTGCGGGGTCCTACAATGAGCAGTTCTTC
TRBJ1-4 TRBV28 TRBD1 - CASSLRTGTLPNEKLFF TGTGCCAGCAGTCTTCGGACAGGTACTCTTCCCAATGAAAAACTGTTTTTT
TRBJ1-6 TRBV28 - once CASSLPTGHSPLHF TGTGCCAGCAGCCTACCAACAGGGCACTCACCCCTCCACTTT
TRBJ2-7 TRBV20-1 TRBD2 - CSASRTSGRGTYEQYF TGCAGTGCTAGTCGGACTAGCGGGAGAGGAACCTACGAGCAGTACTTC
TRBJ2-1 TRBV6-4 - - CASSEGFEGDNEQFF TGTGCCAGCAGTGAGGGTTTTGAGGGGGACAATGAGCAGTTCTTC
TRBJ1-2 TRBV11-2 TRBD1 - CASSLGWGDRVYGYTF TGTGCCAGCAGCTTAGGATGGGGCGACAGGGTGTATGGCTACACCTTC
TRBJ2-7 TRBV6-2/TRBV6-3 - - CASSSVGGGINEQYF TGTGCCAGCAGTTCCGTTGGGGGGGGCATCAACGAGCAGTACTTC
TRBJ2-1 TRBV2 TRBD2 - CASSLSGGLYNEQFF TGTGCCAGCAGTCTTAGCGGGGGGCTCTACAATGAGCAGTTCTTC
TRBJ1-2 TRBV5-4 - - CASSWENYGYTF TGTGCCAGCAGCTGGGAGAACTATGGCTACACCTTC
TRBJ2-1 TRBV19 TRBD2 - CASSILAGYNEQFF TGTGCCAGTAGTATCCTAGCGGGATACAATGAGCAGTTCTTC
TRBJ2-3 TRBV10-3 TRBD2 - CAISDNSGGKDTQYF TGTGCCATCAGTGACAATAGCGGGGGGAAAGATACGCAGTATTTT
TRBJ2-1 TRBV28 - - CASSLVGGSNEQFF TGTGCCAGCAGTTTAGTGGGAGGAAGCAATGAGCAGTTCTTC
TRBJ1-6 TRBV28 - - CASSPLYNSPLHF TGTGCCAGCAGTCCTCTCTATAATTCACCCCTCCACTTT
TRBJ1-3 TRBV7-2 - - CASSSRQSGNTIYF TGTGCCAGCAGCTCCCGACAGTCCGGAAACACCATATATTTT
TRBJ1-1 TRBV7-6 TRBD1 - CASSPDRELTEAFF TGTGCCAGCAGTCCCGACAGGGAGCTTACTGAAGCTTTCTTT
TRBJ2-7 TRBV6-6 TRBD2 - CASSYGTSTYEQYF TGTGCCAGCAGTTACGGGACTAGCACCTACGAGCAGTACTTC